This T cell receptor beta chain was observed in a study of T-cell memory formation after mild COVID-19. Study-level background: Largely donor-specific sequence clusters came from a couple of donors.

Germline V gene sequence: CDR1 MNHEY, CDR2 SVGAGI. This CDR3 region has 16 residues. V lost 1 base and J lost 2; bases outside the gene matches: 2. General observations from the study: Contracting clones localized mainly to CM and EM when CD4+ and mainly to EMRA when CD8+. Pre-infection memory held some responding clones, suggesting pre-existing cross-reactive T cells responded.

There are a few counts of this clonotype. The antigen is not known. It was 5'RACE with constant-segment primers that produced the TCR alpha and TCR beta cDNA libraries, which carried sample barcodes and UMIs. Each CDR3 protein is one row after TCRdb ran MiXCR on the 5' RACE reads. The sample consists of about 360,000 distinct CDR3 sequences, roughly 14% of them appearing once. Sequencing was done on a sample of PBMCs or a T cell subset sorted from them (not recorded which). The origin of this receptor is a man aged 18 to 30 who had mild COVID-19 (a few samples of this study predate the infection). Cell type and time point are not known. The chain carries TRBV6-5 and TRBJ1-6, with 7 positions matching TRBD1. The CDR3 region is CASSYWGQPYNSPLHF. CDR3 DNA: TGTGCCAGCAGTTACTGGGGACAGCCCTATAATTCACCCCTCCACTTT.